The rows below give T cell receptor beta chains drawn from one sample of a study of naive and memory T cell subsets. Each CDR3 protein gets one entry after TCRdb re-called the UMI-ligation and nested PCR reads with MiXCR. The sample holds 8,500 to 10,000 distinct CDR3 sequences; 4.5% to 7% are singletons and the top ten take around 59%. Sequenced sample: CD4+ TEMRA cells from blood. The receptors originated from a human donor in good health. The CDR3 runs from the conserved cysteine through the conserved F or W. Each record gives: J gene, V gene, D gene, clone size, CDR3 DNA, CDR3 protein. D genes are given only for firm matches. The size of a clone is reported for some rows only, either as once, few or many, or as a class for expanded clones.

J gene: TRBJ1-1
V gene: TRBV20-1
D gene: NA
clone size: few
CDR3 DNA: TGCAGTGCTAGACACCGGGACGGGAGTGAAGCTTTCTTT
CDR3 protein: CSARHRDGSEAFF

J gene: TRBJ1-2
V gene: TRBV9
D gene: NA
clone size: few
CDR3 DNA: TGTGCCAGCAGCGCCAACAGGTCTCGCACCGGGTACACCTTC
CDR3 protein: CASSANRSRTGYTF

J gene: TRBJ1-1
V gene: TRBV29-1
D gene: NA
clone size: medium-sized
CDR3 DNA: TGCAGCGTTGTACGGGGGAACACTGAAGCTTTCTTT
CDR3 protein: CSVVRGNTEAFF

J gene: TRBJ2-3
V gene: TRBV7-9
D gene: NA
clone size: many
CDR3 DNA: TGTGCCAGCAGCTTCACAGGAGGGGCAGATACGCAGTATTTT
CDR3 protein: CASSFTGGADTQYF

J gene: TRBJ2-2
V gene: TRBV7-8
D gene: TRBD1
clone size: few
CDR3 DNA: TGTGCCAGCAGACATACGGACAGGGTGGCCGGGGAGCTGTTTTTT
CDR3 protein: CASRHTDRVAGELFF

J gene: TRBJ1-4
V gene: TRBV7-8
D gene: NA
clone size: NA
CDR3 DNA: TGTGCCAGCAGCAACATGAGCCCGGGACCGAAAAATGAAAAACTGTTTTTT
CDR3 protein: CASSNMSPGPKNEKLFF

J gene: TRBJ2-7
V gene: TRBV5-1
D gene: TRBD2
clone size: many
CDR3 DNA: TGCGCCAGCAGCTTGGCGGCTAGCGGAATCTACGAGCAGTACTTC
CDR3 protein: CASSLAASGIYEQYF

J gene: TRBJ1-4
V gene: TRBV5-1
D gene: NA
clone size: many
CDR3 DNA: TGCGCCAGCAGCTTGTCGCTCGACGGCTTCCATGAAAAACTGTTTTTT
CDR3 protein: CASSLSLDGFHEKLFF

J gene: TRBJ2-3
V gene: TRBV6-2/TRBV6-3
D gene: NA
clone size: many
CDR3 DNA: TGTGCCAGCAGTTACGGGGACACAGATACGCAGTATTTT
CDR3 protein: CASSYGDTDTQYF

J gene: TRBJ2-1
V gene: TRBV12-3/TRBV12-4
D gene: TRBD2
clone size: many
CDR3 DNA: TGTGCCAGCAGTTTCCAACTAGCGGGAGTCGGTGAGCAGTTCTTC
CDR3 protein: CASSFQLAGVGEQFF

J gene: TRBJ2-7
V gene: TRBV28
D gene: NA
clone size: few
CDR3 DNA: TGTGCCAGCAACCAACAAGGGTACGAGCAGTACTTC
CDR3 protein: CASNQQGYEQYF

J gene: TRBJ1-1
V gene: TRBV18
D gene: NA
clone size: NA
CDR3 DNA: TGTGCCAGCTCACGGTCCGGGGCAGGGATGTCCACTGAAGCTTTCTTT
CDR3 protein: CASSRSGAGMSTEAFF

J gene: TRBJ2-2
V gene: TRBV24-1
D gene: TRBD1
clone size: few
CDR3 DNA: TGTGCCACCAGTGTCGACAGGGGTGGCACCGGGGAGCTGTTTTTT
CDR3 protein: CATSVDRGGTGELFF

J gene: TRBJ2-1
V gene: TRBV25-1
D gene: NA
clone size: many
CDR3 DNA: TGTGCCACCGGTCAAGCCAGTGGGTACAATGAGCAGTTCTTC
CDR3 protein: CATGQASGYNEQFF

J gene: TRBJ2-6
V gene: TRBV6-1
D gene: TRBD1
clone size: NA
CDR3 DNA: TGTGCCAGCAGTTTTCAAACAGGGGATGGGGCCAACGTCCTGACTTTC
CDR3 protein: CASSFQTGDGANVLTF

J gene: TRBJ1-4
V gene: TRBV5-5
D gene: TRBD1
clone size: NA
CDR3 DNA: TGTGCCAGCAGCTCTGCTCGCAGGGGGAAGGGTGAAAAACTGTTTTTT
CDR3 protein: CASSSARRGKGEKLFF

J gene: TRBJ2-7
V gene: TRBV5-1
D gene: NA
clone size: many
CDR3 DNA: TGCGCCAGCAGCGACGGACGGAACTACGAGCAGTACTTC
CDR3 protein: CASSDGRNYEQYF

J gene: TRBJ2-2
V gene: TRBV3-1
D gene: TRBD1
clone size: few
CDR3 DNA: TGTGCCAGCAGCAACCGGGACAGATCGAACACCGGGGAGCTGTTTTTT
CDR3 protein: CASSNRDRSNTGELFF

J gene: TRBJ1-4
V gene: TRBV20-1
D gene: NA
clone size: many
CDR3 DNA: TGCAGTGCTAACCCGGTCGGCCCCTCTAATGAAAAACTGTTTTTT
CDR3 protein: CSANPVGPSNEKLFF

J gene: TRBJ2-1
V gene: TRBV7-3
D gene: TRBD2
clone size: few
CDR3 DNA: TGTGCCAGCAGCTTAACACGGGAGGGCCAGGGGGAGCAGTTCTTC
CDR3 protein: CASSLTREGQGEQFF

J gene: TRBJ2-2
V gene: TRBV6-5
D gene: TRBD2
clone size: few
CDR3 DNA: TGTGCCAGCAGGAAACGGGGGGGCCTCAGGGACACCGGGGAGCTGTTTTTT
CDR3 protein: CASRKRGGLRDTGELFF

J gene: TRBJ1-5
V gene: TRBV10-3
D gene: NA
clone size: few
CDR3 DNA: TGTGCCGTCGGGGGGGATCAGCCCCAGCATTTT
CDR3 protein: CAVGGDQPQHF

J gene: TRBJ2-6
V gene: TRBV27
D gene: NA
clone size: many
CDR3 DNA: TGTGCCAGCAGTTTTGAGGGGTCTGGGGCCAACGTCCTGACTTTC
CDR3 protein: CASSFEGSGANVLTF

J gene: TRBJ1-5
V gene: TRBV12-3/TRBV12-4
D gene: TRBD1
clone size: many
CDR3 DNA: TGTGCCAGCAGTCCGGGACAGGGACTTTATCAGCCCCAGCATTTT
CDR3 protein: CASSPGQGLYQPQHF

J gene: TRBJ2-5
V gene: TRBV25-1
D gene: NA
clone size: many
CDR3 DNA: TGTGCCAGCAGCCTCTCAGGCCCCCGGGCTCAAGAGACCCAGTACTTC
CDR3 protein: CASSLSGPRAQETQYF

J gene: TRBJ1-4
V gene: TRBV24-1
D gene: TRBD1
clone size: NA
CDR3 DNA: TGTGCCACCAGTGATTTTTCGTCGGGACAGCCTAATGAAAAACTGTTTTTT
CDR3 protein: CATSDFSSGQPNEKLFF

J gene: TRBJ2-7
V gene: TRBV5-1
D gene: TRBD2
clone size: many
CDR3 DNA: TGCGCCAGCAGCTTGATCCAGCGGGGGGAAGAGCAGTACTTC
CDR3 protein: CASSLIQRGEEQYF

J gene: TRBJ2-7
V gene: TRBV28
D gene: TRBD2
clone size: many
CDR3 DNA: TGTGCCAGCAGTTTCGCACTAGCGGACAAGTACGAGCAGTACTTC
CDR3 protein: CASSFALADKYEQYF

J gene: TRBJ2-3
V gene: TRBV7-9
D gene: NA
clone size: many
CDR3 DNA: TGTGCCAGCAGCTTAGCGACGGCTACTACAGATACGCAGTATTTT
CDR3 protein: CASSLATATTDTQYF

J gene: TRBJ2-3
V gene: TRBV6-4
D gene: NA
clone size: few
CDR3 DNA: TGTGCCAGTAGCCCCGGGACTCTGATCACAGATACGCAGTATTTT
CDR3 protein: CASSPGTLITDTQYF

J gene: TRBJ2-1
V gene: TRBV12-3/TRBV12-4
D gene: TRBD2
clone size: many
CDR3 DNA: TGTGCCAGCACCCCGACCCCGGGACTAGCGGGAGGGTCTTACAATGAGCAGTTCTTC
CDR3 protein: CASTPTPGLAGGSYNEQFF

J gene: TRBJ2-7
V gene: TRBV20-1
D gene: TRBD1
clone size: medium-sized
CDR3 DNA: TGCAGTGCTAGACCCCCTCCGGGACAGGGGTCCCTCTACGAGCAGTACTTC
CDR3 protein: CSARPPPGQGSLYEQYF

J gene: TRBJ2-5
V gene: TRBV10-3
D gene: NA
clone size: many
CDR3 DNA: TGTGCCATCAGGGGACAACCGGGTGAGACCCAGTACTTC
CDR3 protein: CAIRGQPGETQYF

J gene: TRBJ2-7
V gene: TRBV18
D gene: TRBD1
clone size: NA
CDR3 DNA: TGTGCCAGCTCAAGGGGACAGGGAACCTACGAGCAGTACTTC
CDR3 protein: CASSRGQGTYEQYF

J gene: TRBJ1-6
V gene: TRBV4-2
D gene: NA
clone size: NA
CDR3 DNA: TGTGCCAGCAGCCAGATTACCGGGACTTATAATTCACCCCTCCACTTT
CDR3 protein: CASSQITGTYNSPLHF

J gene: TRBJ1-5
V gene: TRBV6-2/TRBV6-3
D gene: NA
clone size: many
CDR3 DNA: TGTGCCAGCAGTTATAGGGCCCGACAGCCCCAGCATTTT
CDR3 protein: CASSYRARQPQHF

J gene: TRBJ1-1
V gene: TRBV20-1
D gene: NA
clone size: many
CDR3 DNA: TGCATCCCCCACGACACTGAAGCTTTCTTT
CDR3 protein: CIPHDTEAFF

J gene: TRBJ1-4
V gene: TRBV28
D gene: NA
clone size: few
CDR3 DNA: TGTGCCAGCAGACCGACAGGCGGAACCAATGAAAAACTGTTTTTT
CDR3 protein: CASRPTGGTNEKLFF

J gene: TRBJ1-5
V gene: TRBV20-1
D gene: NA
clone size: many
CDR3 DNA: TGCAGTGCCTACACAGCGGGCAGTCAGCCCCAGCATTTT
CDR3 protein: CSAYTAGSQPQHF

J gene: TRBJ1-1
V gene: TRBV20-1
D gene: NA
clone size: many
CDR3 DNA: TGCAGTGCCCACAGGAGTACTGAAGCTTTCTTT
CDR3 protein: CSAHRSTEAFF

J gene: TRBJ2-3
V gene: TRBV6-1
D gene: NA
clone size: few
CDR3 DNA: TGTGCCAGCAGTGAAGCACGGGTTCCAGATACGCAGTATTTT
CDR3 protein: CASSEARVPDTQYF

J gene: TRBJ2-3
V gene: TRBV4-3
D gene: NA
clone size: many
CDR3 DNA: TGCGCCAGCAGCCAATACGAGGCCCGCACAGATACGCAGTATTTT
CDR3 protein: CASSQYEARTDTQYF

J gene: TRBJ2-1
V gene: TRBV7-2
D gene: TRBD2
clone size: large
CDR3 DNA: TGTGCCAGCAGCTTACTGAAGAAAGCGGGGGGCGGAGGTGAGCAGTTCTTC
CDR3 protein: CASSLLKKAGGGGEQFF

J gene: TRBJ1-1
V gene: TRBV6-1
D gene: TRBD1
clone size: medium-sized
CDR3 DNA: TGTGCCAGCAGTGAATGGCAGGGGGCGCGAACTGAAGCTTTCTTT
CDR3 protein: CASSEWQGARTEAFF

J gene: TRBJ2-3
V gene: TRBV7-9
D gene: TRBD2
clone size: NA
CDR3 DNA: TGTGCCAGCAGCTTAGTTACTAGCGGAGGGGTTACGCAGTATTTT
CDR3 protein: CASSLVTSGGVTQYF

J gene: TRBJ2-3
V gene: TRBV6-5
D gene: NA
clone size: many
CDR3 DNA: TGTGCCAGCAGGACGGACCGCACAGATACGCAGTATTTT
CDR3 protein: CASRTDRTDTQYF

J gene: TRBJ2-7
V gene: TRBV20-1
D gene: TRBD2
clone size: NA
CDR3 DNA: TGCAGTGCAAAACCATATAGCGGGAGGAAATTCTACGAGCAGTACTTC
CDR3 protein: CSAKPYSGRKFYEQYF

J gene: TRBJ2-3
V gene: TRBV7-2
D gene: NA
clone size: NA
CDR3 DNA: TGTGCCAGCAGAAACACGGAGGGGACAGATACGCAGTATTTT
CDR3 protein: CASRNTEGTDTQYF

J gene: TRBJ2-3
V gene: TRBV12-3/TRBV12-4
D gene: NA
clone size: many
CDR3 DNA: TGTGCCAGCAGTTTTGGATCGGCGGCGGCAGATACGCAGTATTTT
CDR3 protein: CASSFGSAAADTQYF

J gene: TRBJ2-7
V gene: TRBV3-1
D gene: NA
clone size: many
CDR3 DNA: TGTGCCAGCAGCCAAGCAGCGCGCTACGAGCAGTACTTC
CDR3 protein: CASSQAARYEQYF

J gene: TRBJ2-1
V gene: TRBV29-1
D gene: NA
clone size: many
CDR3 DNA: TGCAGCGTCTCAAATGGGGGGGGCCCCTACAATGAGCAGTTCTTC
CDR3 protein: CSVSNGGGPYNEQFF